The clone carrying this T cell receptor (beta chain) was observed at least ten times. The data originate from a study of response to subunit inactivated influenza vaccine. TCRdb re-analysed the RT-PCR reads in MiXCR, keeping a single row per CDR3 protein. The repertoire includes 560,000 or so distinct CDR3 sequences, around 8% of them detected once, and under 15% sits in the top ten. The CDR3 totals 15 residues. Germline assignment: CDR1 SGHAT and CDR2 FQNNGV. With V trimmed by 5 bases and J by 2 bases, 5 bases remained unmatched. The specimen was PBMCs from blood, collected roughly 24 months after vaccination. The chain employs TRBV11-2 and TRBJ2-3; 9 nucleotides align to TRBD1. The origin of this receptor is a man between 50 and 75 years old who received an inactivated influenza vaccine. The CDR3 DNA reads TGTGCCAGCAGCAAAGGGACAGGGCTCACAGATACGCAGTATTTT. Translated, it gives CASSKGTGLTDTQYF.